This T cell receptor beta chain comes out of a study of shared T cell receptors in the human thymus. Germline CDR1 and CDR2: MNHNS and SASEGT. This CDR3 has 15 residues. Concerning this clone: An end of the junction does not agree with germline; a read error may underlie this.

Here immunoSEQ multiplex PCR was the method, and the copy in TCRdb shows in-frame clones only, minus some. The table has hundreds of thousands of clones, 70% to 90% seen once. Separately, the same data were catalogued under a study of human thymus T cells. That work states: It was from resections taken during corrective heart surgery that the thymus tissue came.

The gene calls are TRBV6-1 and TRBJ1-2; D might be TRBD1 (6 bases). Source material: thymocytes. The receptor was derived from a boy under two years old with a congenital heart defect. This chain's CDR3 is CASREDRGGNYGYTF. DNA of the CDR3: TGTGCCAGCAGGGAAGATAGGGGGGGCAACTATGGCTACACCTTC.